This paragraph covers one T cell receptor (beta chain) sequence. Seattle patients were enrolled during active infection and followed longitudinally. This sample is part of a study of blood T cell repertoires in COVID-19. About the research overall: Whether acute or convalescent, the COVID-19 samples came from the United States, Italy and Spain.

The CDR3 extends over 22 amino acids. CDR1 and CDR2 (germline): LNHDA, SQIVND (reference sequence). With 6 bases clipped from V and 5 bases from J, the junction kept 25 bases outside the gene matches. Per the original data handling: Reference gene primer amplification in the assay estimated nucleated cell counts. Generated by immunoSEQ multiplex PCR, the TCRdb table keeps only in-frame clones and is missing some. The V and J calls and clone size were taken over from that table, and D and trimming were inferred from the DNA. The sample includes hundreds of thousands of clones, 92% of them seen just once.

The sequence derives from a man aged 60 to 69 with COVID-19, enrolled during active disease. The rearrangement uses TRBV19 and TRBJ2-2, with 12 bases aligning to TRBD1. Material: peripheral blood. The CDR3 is CASRVNSDLNSGQGALTGELFF. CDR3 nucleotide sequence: TGTGCCAGTAGGGTCAACTCCGACCTAAACTCGGGACAGGGGGCGCTGACCGGGGAGCTGTTTTTT.